The sequence of this T cell receptor (beta chain) was determined in a study of radiotherapy plus CTLA-4 blockade in lung cancer. Regarding the study as a whole: How blood T cell clones changed early, along with interferon-beta, reportedly forecast response best. Following radiotherapy plus ipilimumab, tumor-derived TCR clones expanded in the blood.

In chemo-refractory metastatic non-small-cell lung cancer, patients got ipilimumab CTLA-4 blockade together with focal radiation. Produced via immunoSEQ multiplex PCR; TCRdb's table is partial and in-frame only. The sample includes 77,000 or so clones, approximately 73% of them seen just once. V shed 2 bases and J shed 5 bases, with 12 bases lying between them. The CDR3 extends over 14 amino acids. The germline V gene has CDR1 SNHLY and CDR2 FYNNEI. To note about this clone: Its antigen is not identified.

The sequence derives from a human donor with non-small cell lung cancer whose response to radiotherapy plus ipilimumab could not be evaluated. The genes are TRBV2 and TRBJ1-1; D is possibly TRBD1 (6 bases). Specimen: peripheral blood, collected from a patient treated with radiotherapy plus ipilimumab. The CDR3 DNA reads as TGTGCCAGCAGTGAATTAGGGGGGGGAACTGAAGCTTTCTTT. Protein product: CASSELGGGTEAFF.